This TCR beta chain was identified in a study of shared clonotypes between healthy human individuals. CD45RO-negative, CCR7-selected cells formed the naive CD8 fraction, which excluded terminally differentiated effector memory CD45RA+ cells. A word on this clone: Other DNA sequences in this sample translate to the same CDR3.

Assay: immunoSEQ multiplex PCR; the TCRdb copy retains only in-frame clones and omits some. The repertoire holds around 1,900,000 clones, with around 95% as singletons. The V and J ends lost 6 bases and 0 bases respectively, with 6 bases between them. CDR1 and CDR2 (germline): SQVTM, ANQGSEA. This CDR3 has 11 residues. The chain links TRBV29-1 to TRBJ2-7; possibly TRBD1 for D (6 bases). The sequencing sample was made of naive CD8+ T cells from PBMCs. The TCR was taken from a man in his late teens or twenties in good health. Some clones in this sample may be carry-over from other donors' samples. CDR3 region: CSVDSSYEQYF. CDR3 nucleotides: TGCAGCGTGGACAGCTCCTACGAGCAGTACTTC.